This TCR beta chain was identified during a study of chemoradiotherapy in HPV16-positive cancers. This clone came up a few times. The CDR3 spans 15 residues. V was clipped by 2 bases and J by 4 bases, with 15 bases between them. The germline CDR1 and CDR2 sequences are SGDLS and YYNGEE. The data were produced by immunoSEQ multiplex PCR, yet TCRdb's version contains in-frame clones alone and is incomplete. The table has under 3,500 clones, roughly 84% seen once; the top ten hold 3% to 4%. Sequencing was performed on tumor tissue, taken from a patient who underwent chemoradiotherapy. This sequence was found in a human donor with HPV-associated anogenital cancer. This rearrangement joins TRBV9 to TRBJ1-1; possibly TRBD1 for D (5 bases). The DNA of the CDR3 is TGTGCCAGCAGCGTTCTAGGGACGGAGGGCACTGAAGCTTTCTTT. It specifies CASSVLGTEGTEAFF.